Reported below is one T cell receptor beta chain. Antigen: not known. This entry comes from a study of cytomegalovirus exposure and HLA in healthy donors. Study-wide context: Among the roughly 400 genotyped donors, approximately 81% were placed in the Caucasian-associated ancestry cluster. Study-wide findings and caveats: Equally common other TCR beta chains were less clonally expanded than HLA-associated ones, a later analysis found. In a later analysis, CMV-associated beta chains were mostly HLA-associated, it appeared.

Germline loops: CDR1 SGHRS, CDR2 YFSETQ. V gave up 4 bases and J gave up 0 bases; unmatched junction bases: 5. The CDR3 loop spans 16 amino acids. PCR involved 60 Vbeta and 13 Jbeta primers. Here immunoSEQ multiplex PCR was the method, and the copy in TCRdb shows in-frame clones only, minus some. The top ten hold around 3% of the sample, which has 120,000 to 150,000 clones, 78% seen once. The J gene is TRBJ2-3, the V gene TRBV5-1, with 10 bases fitting TRBD1. The TCR originated in a man aged 40-49 years in good health and CMV-seropositive. Sequencing used PBMCs. The DNA of the CDR3 is TGCGCCAGCAGCCCCGGACAGGGGGGAAGCACAGATACGCAGTATTTT. Translated, it gives CASSPGQGGSTDTQYF.